This T cell receptor (beta chain) derives from a study of shared clonotypes between healthy human individuals (dated by TCRdb to the early 2020s). About the study as a whole: The cohort included three men and two women between 18 and 49 years of age. For each donor, CD4 naive and CD4 memory were each run on three plates, CD8 naive on two plates, and CD8 memory on one plate. Blood TCR repertoires of five healthy adults were deeply sequenced to estimate repertoire size and the extent of clonotype sharing between individuals. Different laboratories and diverse techniques were used to prepare libraries and sequence TCR repertoires, to increase sequencing depth and limit assay-specific biases. Each donor's leukapheresis produced roughly between roughly 0.85 and 9.5 billion PBMCs. What the work shows at the level of the full study, not this receptor alone: Compared with non-shared clonotypes, the clonotypes found in all four sorted-subset donors had higher generation probabilities. Because the study included a small number of donors, the genetic and exposure-history diversity represented was limited. When several donors were compared, the shared fraction of clonotypes was about 5% for naive CD4, roughly 3.4% for naive CD8, 2.3% for memory CD4, and under 0.5% for memory CD8. Sampling was restricted to blood, and TCR repertoires in tissue are likely to differ from TCR repertoires in blood. Naive subsets generally had larger estimated clonotype richness than memory subsets. Pairwise subsampling indicated that sequencing depth was expected to affect the degree of clonotype sharing among donors. Incomplete sequencing was indicated by rarefaction of sorted-subset datasets, despite the large sequencing depth.

For this clone: This receptor's antigen is unknown. No base-level quality is on record; no much larger clone is a single base apart.

Donors were healthy HIV-negative adults with no recently reported acute infections or vaccinations. Only Caucasian adults living in Nashville, Tennessee, USA were represented among the donors. CD4+ T cells were enriched by magnetic negative selection, after which naive cells were positively selected on CD45RA and the negative fraction was taken as the memory subset. Blood was obtained by leukapheresis, after which PBMCs were separated by Ficoll-Histopaque density gradient centrifugation and cryopreserved in liquid nitrogen vapor phase. Analytical flow cytometry was used to check the purity and quantity of each magnetically sorted T cell population. Genomic DNA was isolated from every sorted fraction and measured by UV absorbance on a Nanodrop 2000c. Relative to germline, V is 5 bases shorter and J is 2 bases shorter, with 13 bases between their ends. Looking up the germline V gene yields CDR1 SGHVT and CDR2 SQSDAQ. The CDR3 covers 15 residues, taking in both the cysteine and the phenylalanine. The retained sequence is limited to the CDR3, 45 bases, with the frame set at the first base.

TCR CDR3 regions were amplified from genomic DNA by multiplex PCR using the deep immunoSEQ assay. Genomic DNA extracted from each cell subset was distributed evenly over all wells of several immunoSEQ 96-well plates, and each plate served as one replicate. For sorted subsets, roughly 0.2 ug genomic DNA, equal to about 30,000 T cell genomes, was loaded into each replicate PCR. Purified libraries were quantified with a Qubit 3.0 fluorometer, sized on a Bioanalyzer 2100, and re-quantified with the KAPA Library Quantification kit. A separate single-read 150-cycle Illumina NextSeq 550 flow cell was used to sequence each immunoSEQ 96-well plate. Under the source paper's analysis protocol: Because the immunoSEQ output included only junctional sequences and no quality scores, the filtering could not be the same as the filtering used for full-length reads. Sequences were annotated with PyIR, a Python wrapper for IgBLAST v1.9, using IMGT germline references to assign V/J genes and CDR3. Any read was removed if the V/J assignment was weak (E-value above 1e-6), the CDR3 was missing, or the read contained stop codons, out-of-frame junctions, or ambiguous translated residues. V3J clonotypes were defined by identical inferred V gene, J gene, and CDR3 amino acid sequence. Percentage overlap between repertoires was calculated by dividing the number of shared unique clonotypes by the size of the smaller repertoire. Three approaches were used to assess repertoire richness: RTK rarefaction, the Chao1 estimator, and Recon v2.1 estimates of unobserved clonotypes. Generation probabilities were computed with OLGA for all TCRbeta clonotypes obtained by the gDNA method from several donors. TCRdb mirrors the immuneACCESS table, restricted to in-frame sequences. Some clones are absent from its copies; in checked studies, under half trace to an unresolved V gene, and the reason for the others is unknown. V and J calls and clone size come straight from that table; D and trimming were deduced from the DNA. Counted in this sample were millions of clones; 85% to 95% of them appeared once. 0.13% of the sample lies in the top ten.

The sequence is built from TRBV7-4 and TRBJ1-5; the D gene remains uncertain. The sample comprised naive CD4+ T cells sorted from blood. The cell subset or site tag for this specimen amounts to: CD45RA+ positively selected. This receptor was obtained from a man between 18 and 29 years old in good health. Here is the DNA: TGTGCCAGCAGCCACGACCGACTGGGCAATCAGCCCCAGCATTTT. The resulting protein is CASSHDRLGNQPQHF.